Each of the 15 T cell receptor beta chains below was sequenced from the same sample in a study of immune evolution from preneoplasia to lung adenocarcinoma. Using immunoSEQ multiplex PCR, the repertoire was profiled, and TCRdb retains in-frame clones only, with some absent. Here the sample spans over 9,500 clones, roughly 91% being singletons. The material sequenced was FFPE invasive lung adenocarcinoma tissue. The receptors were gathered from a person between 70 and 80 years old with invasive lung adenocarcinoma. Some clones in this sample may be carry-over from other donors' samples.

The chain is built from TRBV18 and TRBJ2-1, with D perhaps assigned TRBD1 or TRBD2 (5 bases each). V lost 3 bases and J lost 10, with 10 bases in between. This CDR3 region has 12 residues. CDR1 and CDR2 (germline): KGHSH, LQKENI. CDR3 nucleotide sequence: TGTGCCAGCTCACCGGGGACGTGGGAGCAGTTCTTC. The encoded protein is CASSPGTWEQFF. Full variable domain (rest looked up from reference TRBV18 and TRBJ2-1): NAGVMQNPRHLVRRRGQEARLRCSPMKGHSHVYWYRQLPEEGLKFMVYLQKENIIDESGMPKERFSAEFPKEGPSILRIQQVVRGDSAAYFCASSPGTWEQFFGPGTRLTVL.

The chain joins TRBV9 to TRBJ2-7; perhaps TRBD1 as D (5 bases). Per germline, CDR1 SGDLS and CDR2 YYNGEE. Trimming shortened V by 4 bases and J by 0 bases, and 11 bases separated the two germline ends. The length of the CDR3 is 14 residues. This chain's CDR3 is CASSPDTSSYEQYF. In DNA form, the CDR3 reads TGTGCCAGCAGCCCGGACACGAGCTCCTACGAGCAGTACTTC.

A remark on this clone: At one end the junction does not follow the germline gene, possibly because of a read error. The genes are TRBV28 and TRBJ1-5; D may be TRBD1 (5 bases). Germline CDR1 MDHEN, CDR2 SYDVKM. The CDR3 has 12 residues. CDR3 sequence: CASSPPRGPQHF. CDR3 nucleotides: TGTGCCAGCAGCCCGCCGAGGGGCCCCCAGCACTTT.

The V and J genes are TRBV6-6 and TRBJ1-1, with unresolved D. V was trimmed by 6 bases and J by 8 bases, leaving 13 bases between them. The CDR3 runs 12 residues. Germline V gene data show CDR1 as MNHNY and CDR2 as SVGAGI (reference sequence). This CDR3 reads CASRVGRDEAFF. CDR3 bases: TGTGCCAGCAGGGTCGGGAGAGACGAAGCTTTCTTT.

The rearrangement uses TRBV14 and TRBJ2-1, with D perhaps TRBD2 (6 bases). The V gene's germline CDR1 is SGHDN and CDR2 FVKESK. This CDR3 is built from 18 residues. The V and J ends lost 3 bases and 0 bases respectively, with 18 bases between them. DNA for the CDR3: TGTGCCAGCAGCCAGTGGTTGGGGACTTCGAGCTCCTACAATGAGCAGTTCTTC. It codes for CASSQWLGTSSSYNEQFF.

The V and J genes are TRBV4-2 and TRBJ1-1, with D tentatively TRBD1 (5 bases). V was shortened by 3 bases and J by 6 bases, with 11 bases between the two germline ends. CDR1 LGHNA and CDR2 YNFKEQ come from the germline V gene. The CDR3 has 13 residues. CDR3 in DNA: TGTGCCAGCAGCCACGACCGACAGCCTGAAGCTTTCTTT. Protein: CASSHDRQPEAFF.

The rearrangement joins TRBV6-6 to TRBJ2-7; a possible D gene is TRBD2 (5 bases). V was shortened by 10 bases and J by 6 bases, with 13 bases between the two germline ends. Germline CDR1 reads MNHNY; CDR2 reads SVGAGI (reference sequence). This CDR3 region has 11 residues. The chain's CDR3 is CAILSRGEQYF. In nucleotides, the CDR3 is TGTGCCATCCTCTCACGGGGCGAGCAGTACTTC.

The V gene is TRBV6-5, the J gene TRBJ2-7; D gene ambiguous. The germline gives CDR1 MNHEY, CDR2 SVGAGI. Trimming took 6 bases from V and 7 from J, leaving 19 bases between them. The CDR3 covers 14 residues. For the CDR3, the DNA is TGTGCCAGCAGCCCTTCCTACGACGGTCGAGAGCAGTACTTC. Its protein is CASSPSYDGREQYF.

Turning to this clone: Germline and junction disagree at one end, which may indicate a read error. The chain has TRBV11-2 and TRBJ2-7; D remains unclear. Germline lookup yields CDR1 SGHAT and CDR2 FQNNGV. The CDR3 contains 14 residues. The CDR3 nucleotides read TGTGCCAGCAGCTTAGGGCCCGCGTCCTACAAGCAGTACTTC. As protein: CASSLGPASYKQYF.

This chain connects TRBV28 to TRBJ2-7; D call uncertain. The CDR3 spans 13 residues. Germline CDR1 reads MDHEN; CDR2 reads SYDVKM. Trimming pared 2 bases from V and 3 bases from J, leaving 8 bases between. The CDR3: CASSLRAFYEQYF. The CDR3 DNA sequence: TGTGCCAGCAGTTTAAGGGCCTTCTACGAGCAGTACTTC.

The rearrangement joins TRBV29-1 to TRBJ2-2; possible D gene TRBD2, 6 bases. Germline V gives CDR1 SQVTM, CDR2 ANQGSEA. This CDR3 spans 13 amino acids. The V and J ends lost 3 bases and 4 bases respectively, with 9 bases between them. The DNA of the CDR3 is TGCAGCGTTGACGGGAGTGGCACCGGGGAGCTGTTTTTT. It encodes CSVDGSGTGELFF.

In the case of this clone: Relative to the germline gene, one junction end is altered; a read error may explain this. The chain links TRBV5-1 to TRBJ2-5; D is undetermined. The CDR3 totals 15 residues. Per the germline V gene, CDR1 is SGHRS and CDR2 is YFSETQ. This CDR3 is CASSFATSSQGTQYF. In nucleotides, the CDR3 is TGCGCCAGCAGCTTTGCAACCTCCTCCCAAGGGACCCAGTACTTC.

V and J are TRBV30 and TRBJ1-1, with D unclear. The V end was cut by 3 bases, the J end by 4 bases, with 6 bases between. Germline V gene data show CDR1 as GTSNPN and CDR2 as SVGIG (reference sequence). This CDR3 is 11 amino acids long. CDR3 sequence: CAWRGSTEAFF. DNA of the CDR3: TGTGCCTGGAGAGGAAGCACTGAAGCTTTCTTT.

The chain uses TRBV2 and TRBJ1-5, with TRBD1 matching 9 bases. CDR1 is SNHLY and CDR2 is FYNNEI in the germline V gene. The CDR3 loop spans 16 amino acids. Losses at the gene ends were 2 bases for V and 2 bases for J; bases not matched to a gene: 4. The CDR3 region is CASSETRTGGNQPQHF. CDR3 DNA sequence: TGTGCCAGCAGTGAAACGAGGACAGGGGGCAATCAGCCCCAGCATTTT.

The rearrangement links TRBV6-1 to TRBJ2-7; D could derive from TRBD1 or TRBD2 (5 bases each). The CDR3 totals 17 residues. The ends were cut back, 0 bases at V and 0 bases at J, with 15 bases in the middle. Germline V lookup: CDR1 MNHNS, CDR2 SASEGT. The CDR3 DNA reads TGTGCCAGCAGTGAAGCGCTTCGGGGCGACCTCTCCTACGAGCAGTACTTC. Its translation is CASSEALRGDLSYEQYF.